This entry lists 25 T cell receptor beta chains sequenced from one sample in a study of shared T cell receptors in the human thymus. Repertoires were generated with immunoSEQ multiplex PCR, while TCRdb's copy carries only in-frame clones and drops some. The sample yields hundreds of thousands of clones, around 87% seen once. These data also formed part of another study, on human thymus T cells.

Specimen: thymocytes. Every receptor here comes from a boy younger than two with a congenital heart defect.

This clone came up once. The chain combines TRBV6-4 with TRBJ1-5, with TRBD1 matching over 8 bases. CDR1 and CDR2 (germline): MRHNA, SNTAGT. V dropped 5 bases and J dropped 0; count of bases not matched to a gene: 3. The CDR3 extends over 15 amino acids. CDR3 residues: CASSPDRDSNQPQHF. The CDR3 region has the DNA TGTGCCAGCAGTCCGGACAGGGATAGCAATCAGCCCCAGCATTTT.

This chain uses TRBV5-6 with TRBJ2-5; 8 bases fit TRBD2. Germline values: CDR1 SGHDT, CDR2 YYEEEE. V lost 0 bases, J lost 1 base, and 2 bases stayed unmatched. The CDR3 totals 15 residues. This chain's CDR3 is CASSLEREPQETQYF. The CDR3 coding sequence is TGTGCCAGCAGCTTGGAGCGGGAGCCCCAAGAGACCCAGTACTTC.

The chain uses TRBV28 and TRBJ2-2; D gene uncertain. Germline V gene data show CDR1 as MDHEN and CDR2 as SYDVKM. Deletions cut 5 bases from V and 2 bases from J, with 21 bases between. The CDR3 contains 18 residues. CDR3 loop: CASSTPLTHKTNTGELFF. In DNA, the CDR3 is TGTGCCAGCAGTACCCCCCTGACACACAAGACAAACACCGGGGAGCTGTTTTTT.

The chain combines TRBV19 with TRBJ2-1; D gene unclear. Trimming removed 6 bases at V and 9 bases at J, with 21 bases between. CDR3 length equals 15 residues. The germline CDR1 and CDR2 sequences are LNHDA and SQIVND (reference sequence). CDR3 nucleotides: TGTGCCAGTAGCCCCGGAGCCATCAAGAATTGTGAGCAGTTCTTC. Its protein product is CASSPGAIKNCEQFF. The full variable domain, its missing parts supplied by reference TRBV19 and TRBJ2-1, is DGGITQSPKYLFRKEGQNVTLSCEQNLNHDAMYWYRQDPGQGLRLIYYSQIVNDFQKGDIAEGYSVSREKKESFPLTVTSAQKNPTAFYLCASSPGAIKNCEQFFGPGTRLTVL.

This chain joins TRBV5-4 and TRBJ2-7; possible D gene TRBD2, 7 bases. Germline V CDR1 and CDR2: SGHNT, YYREEE (reference sequence). The CDR3 loop spans 13 amino acids. V was shortened by 4 bases and J by 5 bases, with 13 bases between the two germline ends. The CDR3 coding sequence is TGTGCCAGCAGCAGGGGGGGGATCCACGAGCAGTACTTC. Translated, it gives CASSRGGIHEQYF.

The chain is built from TRBV7-8 and TRBJ1-1; 7 bases match TRBD1. Germline CDR1 and CDR2: SGHVS and FQNEAQ. J gave up 1 base and V 5 bases, and 10 bases lay outside the gene matches. The CDR3 runs to 16 residues. The CDR3 DNA reads as TGTGCCAGCAGCCGACCGGGACAGCCAACGAACACTGAAGCTTTCTTT. Translated: CASSRPGQPTNTEAFF. The variable domain in full, completed from reference TRBV7-8 and TRBJ1-1, reads GAGVSQSPRYKVAKRGQDVALRCDPISGHVSLFWYQQALGQGPEFLTYFQNEAQLDKSGLPSDRFFAERPEGSVSTLKIQRTQQEDSAVYLCASSRPGQPTNTEAFFGQGTRLTVV.

V usage is TRBV18 and J usage is TRBJ1-4, with 10 bases that match TRBD1. Germline V gene lookup returns CDR1 KGHSH and CDR2 LQKENI. Trimming removed 2 bases from V and 2 bases from J; junction bases left unmatched: 8. The CDR3 spans 18 residues. DNA for the CDR3: TGTGCCAGCTCACCAGGCCAAGGGACAGGGGTTACTAATGAAAAACTGTTTTTT. It translates to CASSPGQGTGVTNEKLFF.

The chain is built from TRBV4-3 and TRBJ2-7, with 8 bases that match TRBD1. This CDR3 spans 20 amino acids. Germline V gives CDR1 LGHNA, CDR2 YSLEER. The J segment lost 3 bases and the V segment lost 3 bases, leaving 22 bases of the junction unmatched. CDR3 coding DNA: TGCGCCAGCAGCCAGGGGGTTCGGACAGGGTCACCAGGGGAAAGCTACGAGCAGTACTTC. This translates into CASSQGVRTGSPGESYEQYF.

The V and J genes are TRBV30 and TRBJ2-1; TRBD2 matches at 10 bases. With 8 bases clipped from V and 5 bases from J, the junction kept 12 bases outside the gene matches. Germline CDR1 and CDR2: GTSNPN and SVGIG (reference sequence). CDR3 length: 15 residues. CDR3 amino acids: CAGDKTSGIHNEQFF. The CDR3, as DNA: TGTGCCGGAGACAAAACTAGCGGGATCCACAATGAGCAGTTCTTC.

The V call is TRBV11-2, the J call TRBJ2-1; 9 nucleotides match TRBD2. This CDR3 region has 18 residues. The germline V gene has CDR1 SGHAT and CDR2 FQNNGV. With V trimmed by 2 bases and J by 8 bases, 16 bases remained unmatched. The DNA for the CDR3 is TGTGCCAGCAGCTTACCTAGGGCCCGGGGGACTAGCACAGATGAGCAGTTCTTC. Its protein product is CASSLPRARGTSTDEQFF.

The V call is TRBV2, the J call TRBJ1-4; a possible D gene is TRBD1 (6 bases). Germline-derived CDR1 and CDR2 are SNHLY and FYNNEI. This CDR3 is built from 15 residues. With 5 bases removed from V and 2 bases from J, the gap between germline ends came to 12 bases. In DNA, the CDR3 is TGTGCCAGCAGTCCCACAGGGATGACTAATGAAAAACTGTTTTTT. Translation: CASSPTGMTNEKLFF.

CDR3 residues: CASRPPSGSRNEQFF. In DNA form, the CDR3 reads TGTGCCAGCAGACCGCCTAGCGGGAGTAGGAATGAGCAGTTCTTC. V gene TRBV5-4 combines with J gene TRBJ2-1, with 10 bases lining up with TRBD2. V shed 5 bases and J 7 bases; nucleotides not matched to a gene: 9. The CDR3 runs to 15 residues. The V gene's germline CDR1 is SGHNT and CDR2 YYREEE (reference sequence).

The V and J genes are TRBV6-5 and TRBJ2-1; weak D call: TRBD1 (6 bases). V was cut by 6 bases and J by 7 bases, with 13 bases left in between. The germline V gene encodes CDR1 MNHEY and CDR2 SVGAGI. There are 13 residues in the CDR3. CDR3 sequence reads: CASSHRALNEQFF. Written as DNA, the CDR3 is TGTGCCAGCAGCCACAGGGCGTTAAATGAGCAGTTCTTC.

The J gene is TRBJ2-7, the V gene TRBV4-1, with TRBD2 identical over 7 bases. Germline V lookup: CDR1 MGHRA, CDR2 YSYEKL. J lost 0 bases, V lost 1 base, and 24 bases had no gene match. CDR3 length equals 22 residues. CDR3 in DNA: TGCGCCAGCAGCCAAGGGGCCCCATCGAATCTACGGGAGGCTAGGAGCTCCTACGAGCAGTACTTC. This encodes CASSQGAPSNLREARSSYEQYF.

This chain uses TRBV10-3 with TRBJ2-3; D is undetermined. Germline CDR1 ENHRY, CDR2 SYGVKD. This CDR3 contains 16 residues. Deletions cut 5 bases from V and 2 bases from J, with 17 bases between. The CDR3 coding sequence is TGTGCCATCAGTCCACGACTTCGGCCACACACAGATACGCAGTATTTT. It specifies CAISPRLRPHTDTQYF.

In its sample, this clone was seen once. J is TRBJ2-7 and V is TRBV4-2; tentative D call: TRBD2 (6 bases). This CDR3 region has 17 residues. V shed 1 base and J shed 5 bases, with 21 bases lying between them. Germline CDR1 is LGHNA and CDR2 is YNFKEQ. The DNA of the CDR3 is TGTGCCAGCAGCCAAGGGAGGGCAGGCCCGGATGAGGACGAGCAGTACTTC. It translates to CASSQGRAGPDEDEQYF.

This chain uses TRBV28 with TRBJ2-7, with D maybe TRBD2 (6 bases). Germline V gives CDR1 MDHEN, CDR2 SYDVKM. V dropped 6 bases and J dropped 5 bases, with 14 bases sitting between them. CDR3 length equals 13 residues. CDR3 DNA sequence: TGTGCCAGCAGCTGCCGACTAGTCAACGAGCAGTACTTC. Protein: CASSCRLVNEQYF.

The CDR3 spells CASSPPGGRAEDTQYF. As DNA, the CDR3 is TGTGCCAGCTCACCACCAGGTGGGAGGGCGGAAGATACGCAGTATTTT. The chain employs TRBV18 and TRBJ2-3, with 7 bases that match TRBD2. Per the germline V gene, CDR1 is KGHSH and CDR2 is LQKENI. V shed 0 bases, J shed 5 bases, and the junction held 8 bases outside the gene matches. This CDR3 has 16 residues.

This chain connects TRBV12-5 to TRBJ2-1, with 15 bases identical to TRBD2. Germline-derived CDR1 and CDR2 are LGHNT and FRNRAP. This CDR3 contains 20 residues. The V and J ends lost 0 bases and 8 bases, in that order; junction bases with no gene match: 14. CDR3 amino acids: CASGLVPEGLAGGFGDEQFF. As DNA, the CDR3 is TGTGCTAGTGGTTTGGTCCCTGAGGGACTAGCGGGAGGTTTTGGTGATGAGCAGTTCTTC.

This chain connects TRBV19 to TRBJ2-1; a possible D gene is TRBD1 (5 bases). Germline CDR1 LNHDA, CDR2 SQIVND (reference sequence). Trimming removed 4 bases from V and 5 bases from J, with 15 bases in between. The CDR3 totals 15 residues. Here the CDR3 reads CASSKVVGQDNEQFF. CDR3 DNA sequence: TGTGCCAGTAGTAAGGTGGTGGGGCAGGACAATGAGCAGTTCTTC.

The chain combines TRBV19 with TRBJ2-5, with D perhaps TRBD2 (7 bases). Trimming removed 4 bases from V and 5 bases from J, with 26 bases in between. This CDR3 comprises 18 residues. The V gene's germline CDR1 is LNHDA and CDR2 SQIVND (reference sequence). CDR3 sequence reads: CASSKPSPRRGGGETQYF. Written as DNA, the CDR3 is TGTGCCAGTAGTAAGCCCTCACCCCGGAGAGGGGGAGGGGAGACCCAGTACTTC.

The chain is built from TRBV9 and TRBJ1-5; tentatively, D is TRBD1 (6 bases). This CDR3 spans 13 amino acids. The germline CDR1 and CDR2 sequences are SGDLS and YYNGEE. Between the trimmed V and J ends, which lost 4 bases and 6 bases, there was a span of 11 bases. Written as DNA, the CDR3 is TGTGCCAGCAGCCAAGGGGGGGGTCAGCCCCAGCATTTT. Its protein is CASSQGGGQPQHF.

The chain is built from TRBV19 and TRBJ2-3; D may be TRBD2 (6 bases). CDR1 and CDR2 (germline): LNHDA, SQIVND (reference sequence). CDR3 length: 15 amino acids. V shed 7 bases and J shed 3 bases, with 17 bases lying between them. The CDR3 loop is CASKALGSGTDTQYF. The CDR3 nucleotides are TGTGCCAGTAAGGCCCTCGGGAGTGGGACAGATACGCAGTATTTT.

The V call is TRBV4-1, the J call TRBJ2-3, with D maybe TRBD2 (6 bases). The CDR3 totals 16 residues. Deletions cut 0 bases from V and 6 bases from J, with 16 bases between. Germline V gene sequence: CDR1 MGHRA, CDR2 YSYEKL. The chain's CDR3 is CASSQDHQRRVDTQYF. Written as DNA, the CDR3 is TGCGCCAGCAGCCAAGATCACCAGCGGAGGGTGGATACGCAGTATTTT.

The chain uses TRBV27 and TRBJ2-7, with 7 bases lining up with TRBD1. The CDR3 loop spans 16 amino acids. Per the germline V gene, CDR1 is MNHEY and CDR2 is SMNVEV (reference sequence). The ends lost 6 bases at V and 3 bases at J; junction bases unmatched: 14. The CDR3, as DNA: TGTGCCAGCAGGGCCCGGACAGGTAGAGGCGTCTACGAGCAGTACTTC. The encoded protein is CASRARTGRGVYEQYF.